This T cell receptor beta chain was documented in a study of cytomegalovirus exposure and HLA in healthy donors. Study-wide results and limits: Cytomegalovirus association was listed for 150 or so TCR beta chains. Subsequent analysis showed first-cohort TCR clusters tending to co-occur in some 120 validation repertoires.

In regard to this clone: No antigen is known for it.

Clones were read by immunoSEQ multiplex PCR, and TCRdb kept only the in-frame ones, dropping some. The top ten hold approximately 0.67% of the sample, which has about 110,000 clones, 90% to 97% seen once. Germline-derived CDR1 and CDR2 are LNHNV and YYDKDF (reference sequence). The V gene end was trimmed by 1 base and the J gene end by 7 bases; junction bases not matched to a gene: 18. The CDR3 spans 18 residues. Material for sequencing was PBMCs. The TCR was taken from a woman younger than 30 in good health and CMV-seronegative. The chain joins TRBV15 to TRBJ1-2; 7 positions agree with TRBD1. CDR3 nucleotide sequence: TGTGCCACCAGCAGAGCGGACGGGAGGGGGCCCTCCCTTGGTGGCTACACCTTC. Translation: CATSRADGRGPSLGGYTF.